The 14 T cell receptor beta chains below were found in one sample sequenced in a study of cytomegalovirus exposure and HLA in healthy donors. Primers included in the PCR were 60 Vbeta and 13 Jbeta primers. The assay was immunoSEQ multiplex PCR, and TCRdb's table has in-frame clones only and misses some. The repertoire holds roughly 180,000 clones, approximately 77% seen once, with around 2.5% in the top ten. Sample: PBMCs. These receptors all stem from a female donor in good health and CMV-seronegative.

The V gene is TRBV7-3, the J gene TRBJ1-2, with TRBD1 identical over 7 bases. V was pared by 5 bases and J by 6 bases, with 9 bases of the junction left unmatched. The CDR3 runs to 14 residues. In germline, CDR1 is SGHTA, CDR2 FQGTGA. The CDR3 sequence is CASSLTKGANGYTF. The CDR3 DNA follows: TGTGCCAGCAGCCTCACTAAGGGGGCTAATGGCTACACCTTC.

The chain joins TRBV6-1 to TRBJ1-5; 8 bases align to TRBD1. Germline CDR1 and CDR2: MNHNS and SASEGT. The length of the CDR3 is 14 residues. J gave up 10 bases and V 6 bases, and 11 bases lay outside the gene matches. In nucleotides, the CDR3 is TGTGCCAGCAGCTTAACAGGGGGGTGGGATCCCCAGCATTTT. The encoded protein is CASSLTGGWDPQHF.

This clone was detected only a few times. V and J are TRBV30 and TRBJ1-2; the D is unclear. Trimming cost V 2 bases and J 2 bases, with 6 bases left between them. This CDR3 region has 12 residues. Germline V gives CDR1 GTSNPN, CDR2 SVGIG (reference sequence). CDR3 in DNA: TGTGCCTGGAGTCGCGGGAACTATGGCTACACCTTC. It is translated as CAWSRGNYGYTF.

The rearrangement uses TRBV21-1 and TRBJ2-7; whether TRBD2, the table's D call, matches the DNA was not checked. TRBV21-1 has pseudogene status. This CDR3 contains 13 residues. CDR3 in DNA: TGTGCCAGCAGCTCTAGACCGCGGCGCGAGCAGTACTTC. It specifies CASSSRPRREQYF.

The rearrangement uses TRBV4-3 and TRBJ1-2, with a possible D match to TRBD1 (6 bases). There are 15 residues in the CDR3. V was trimmed by 0 bases and J by 2 bases, leaving 10 bases between them. Germline CDR1 is LGHNA and CDR2 is YSLEER. This chain's CDR3 is CASSQEQGINYGYTF. CDR3 sequence (DNA): TGCGCCAGCAGCCAAGAACAGGGAATCAACTATGGCTACACCTTC.

The genes are TRBV19 and TRBJ2-1, with 7 bases that match TRBD1. The CDR3 contains 11 residues. Unmatched junction bases numbered 1, after V lost 5 bases and J lost 9 bases. Per the germline V gene, CDR1 is LNHDA and CDR2 is SQIVND (reference sequence). CDR3 DNA: TGTGCCAGTAGTGCAGGGGGTGAGCAGTTCTTC. It codes for CASSAGGEQFF.

V is TRBV7-9 and J is TRBJ1-2; TRBD1 might be the D (6 bases). Germline CDR1 reads SEHNR; CDR2 reads FQNEAQ (reference sequence). Trimming left V 2 bases short and J 4 bases short, with 8 bases between. This CDR3 is 13 amino acids long. The CDR3 DNA sequence: TGTGCCAGCAGCTTACAGACAGGCTATGGCTACACCTTC. This gives the protein CASSLQTGYGYTF.

The rearrangement links TRBV19 to TRBJ1-2; weak D call: TRBD1 (5 bases). This CDR3 comprises 15 residues. Trimming stripped 7 bases from V and 8 bases from J, with 23 bases between. The germline CDR1 and CDR2 sequences are LNHDA and SQIVND (reference sequence). The CDR3 DNA reads as TGTGCCAGTAACCCCGAGGTCGGGGGAGCAAGGGGCTACACCTTC. It encodes CASNPEVGGARGYTF.

This chain links TRBV19 with TRBJ2-1, with D tentatively TRBD2 (5 bases). There are 13 residues in the CDR3. Germline CDR1 LNHDA, CDR2 SQIVND (reference sequence). With 3 bases removed from V and 8 bases from J, the gap between germline ends came to 11 bases. The CDR3 sequence is CASSIPWRDEQFF. DNA of the CDR3: TGTGCCAGTAGTATCCCATGGCGGGATGAGCAGTTCTTC.

V is TRBV9 and J is TRBJ2-2; 8 nucleotides agree with TRBD1. Looked up from germline, CDR1 is SGDLS and CDR2 is YYNGEE. V shed 4 bases and J 2 bases; nucleotides not matched to a gene: 7. The CDR3 spans 16 residues. CDR3 residues: CASSLGQGPNTGELFF. The CDR3 DNA reads as TGTGCCAGCAGCCTAGGACAGGGCCCCAACACCGGGGAGCTGTTTTTT. The variable domain in full, with the rest retrieved from reference TRBV9 and TRBJ2-2, is DSGVTQTPKHLITATGQRVTLRCSPRSGDLSVYWYQQSLDQGLQFLIQYYNGEERAKGNILERFSAQQFPDLHSELNLSSLELGDSALYFCASSLGQGPNTGELFFGEGSRLTVL.

The chain has TRBV4-1 and TRBJ2-7; 12 nucleotides match TRBD1. The ends lost 3 bases at V and 4 bases at J; junction bases unmatched: 10. Germline V lookup: CDR1 MGHRA, CDR2 YSYEKL. CDR3 size: 17 residues. The CDR3 sequence: CASSHPSGQGAVYEQYF. In DNA form, the CDR3 reads TGCGCCAGCAGCCACCCCTCGGGACAGGGGGCTGTATACGAGCAGTACTTC.

The chain uses TRBV19 and TRBJ2-4, with TRBD1 as a possible D gene (6 bases). In germline, CDR1 is LNHDA, CDR2 SQIVND (reference sequence). The CDR3 covers 15 residues. V was trimmed by 4 bases and J by 1 base, leaving 11 bases between them. CDR3 loop: CASSTPQGAKNIQYF. CDR3 nucleotide sequence: TGTGCCAGTAGTACCCCTCAGGGGGCCAAAAACATTCAGTACTTC.

V usage is TRBV30 and J usage is TRBJ2-3; TRBD2 matches at 15 bases. The length of the CDR3 is 17 residues. The V segment lost 3 bases and the J segment 7 bases; nucleotides outside the gene matches: 11. CDR1 is GTSNPN and CDR2 is SVGIG in the germline V gene (reference sequence). The CDR3 sequence: CAWSNARTSGGGYTQYF. The CDR3, as DNA: TGTGCCTGGAGCAACGCAAGGACTAGCGGGGGGGGCTATACGCAGTATTTT.

This clone has a single count. This CDR3 is also generated by other DNA sequences in the sample. This chain links TRBV7-3 with TRBJ2-2, with D perhaps matching TRBD1 (6 bases). V dropped 2 bases and J dropped 6 bases, with 7 bases sitting between them. The germline V gene has CDR1 SGHTA and CDR2 FQGTGA. There are 13 residues in the CDR3. This CDR3 is CASSLGGAGELFF. The CDR3 bases are TGTGCCAGCAGCTTAGGGGGCGCCGGGGAGCTGTTTTTT.